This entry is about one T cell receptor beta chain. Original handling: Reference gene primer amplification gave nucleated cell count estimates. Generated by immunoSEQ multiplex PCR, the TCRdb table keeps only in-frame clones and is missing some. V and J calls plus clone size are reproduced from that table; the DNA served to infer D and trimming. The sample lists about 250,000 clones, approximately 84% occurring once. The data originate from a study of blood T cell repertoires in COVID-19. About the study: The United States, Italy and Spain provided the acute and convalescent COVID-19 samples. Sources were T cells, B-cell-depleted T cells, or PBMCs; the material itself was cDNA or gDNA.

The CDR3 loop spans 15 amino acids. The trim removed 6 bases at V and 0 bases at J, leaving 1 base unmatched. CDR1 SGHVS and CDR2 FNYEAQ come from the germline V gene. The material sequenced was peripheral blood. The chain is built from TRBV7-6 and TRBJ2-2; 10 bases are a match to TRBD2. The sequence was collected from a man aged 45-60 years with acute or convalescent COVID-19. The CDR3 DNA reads TGTGCCAGCAGGCTAGCGGGGGCGAACACCGGGGAGCTGTTTTTT. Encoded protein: CASRLAGANTGELFF.